This T cell receptor beta chain was retrieved from a study of cytomegalovirus exposure and HLA in healthy donors. Vbeta (60) and Jbeta (13) primers were used in the PCR. Assay: immunoSEQ multiplex PCR; the TCRdb copy retains only in-frame clones and omits some. The repertoire includes approximately 170,000 clones, 73% of them detected once, and 5.4% sits in the top ten. The CDR3 consists of 13 residues. Trimming shortened V by 4 bases and J by 5 bases, and 9 bases separated the two germline ends. Germline-derived CDR1 and CDR2 are SGHAT and FQNNGV. The sample consisted of PBMCs. The V gene is TRBV11-2, the J gene TRBJ2-1; D gene unclear. This sequence originates from a woman aged 18-35 years in good health and CMV-seropositive. The CDR3 DNA reads TGTGCCAGCAGCTCCGGGTCCGACAATGAGCAGTTCTTC. Its protein is CASSSGSDNEQFF.